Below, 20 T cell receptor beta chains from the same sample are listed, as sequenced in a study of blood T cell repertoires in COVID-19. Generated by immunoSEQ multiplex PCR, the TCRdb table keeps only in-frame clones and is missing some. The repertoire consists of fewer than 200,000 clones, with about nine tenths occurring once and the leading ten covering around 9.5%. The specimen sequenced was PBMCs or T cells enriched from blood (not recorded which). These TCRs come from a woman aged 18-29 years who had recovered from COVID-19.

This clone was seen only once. CDR3 DNA sequence: TGTGCCAGTAGACCCACAGGGGGCGGTGCGGAGACCCAGTACTTC. Its translation: CASRPTGGGAETQYF. This chain uses TRBV19 with TRBJ2-5, with 9 bases fitting TRBD1. The V gene end was trimmed by 6 bases and the J gene end by 5 bases; junction bases not matched to a gene: 10. This CDR3 has 15 amino acids. Germline V gene sequence: CDR1 LNHDA, CDR2 SQIVND (reference sequence).

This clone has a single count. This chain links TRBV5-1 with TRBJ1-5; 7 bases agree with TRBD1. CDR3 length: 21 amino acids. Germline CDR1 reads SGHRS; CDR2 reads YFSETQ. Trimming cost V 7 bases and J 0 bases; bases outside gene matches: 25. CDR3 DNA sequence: TGCGCCAGCGTGCTGGACAGGAGCACGGCAACGGCCGGTTATAGCAATCAGCCCCAGCATTTT. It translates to CASVLDRSTATAGYSNQPQHF.

The CDR3 nucleotides read TGTGCCAGCGATAACCTGGGGCTAGCCTACGAGCAGTACTTC. Its protein product is CASDNLGLAYEQYF. The chain combines TRBV11-2 with TRBJ2-7; D may be TRBD1 (5 bases). CDR1 is SGHAT, CDR2 FQNNGV, per germline. V was cut by 8 bases and J by 2 bases, with 16 bases left in between. This CDR3 comprises 14 residues. The complete variable domain, with remaining parts taken from reference TRBV11-2 and TRBJ2-7, reads EAGVAQSPRYKIIEKRQSVAFWCNPISGHATLYWYQQILGQGPKLLIQFQNNGVVDDSQLPKDRFSAERLKGVDSTLKIQPAKLEDSAVYLCASDNLGLAYEQYFGPGTRLTVT.

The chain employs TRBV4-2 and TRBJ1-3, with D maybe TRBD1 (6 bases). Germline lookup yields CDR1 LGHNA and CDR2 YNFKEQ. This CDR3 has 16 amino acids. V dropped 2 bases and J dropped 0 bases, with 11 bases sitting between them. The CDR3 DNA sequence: TGTGCCAGCAGCCAACAGAGACAGGTCTCTGGAAACACCATATATTTT. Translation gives CASSQQRQVSGNTIYF.

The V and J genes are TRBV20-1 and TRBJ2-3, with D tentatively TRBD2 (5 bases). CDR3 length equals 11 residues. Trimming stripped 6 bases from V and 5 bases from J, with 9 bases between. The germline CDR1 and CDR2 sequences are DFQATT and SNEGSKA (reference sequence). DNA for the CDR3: TGCAGTGCCAACGGGGTAGATACGCAGTATTTT. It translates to CSANGVDTQYF.

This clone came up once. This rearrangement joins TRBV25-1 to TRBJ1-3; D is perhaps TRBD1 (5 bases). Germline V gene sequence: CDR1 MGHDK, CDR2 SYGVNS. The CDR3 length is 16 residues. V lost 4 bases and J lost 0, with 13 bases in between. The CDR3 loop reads CASSAQGTSSGNTIYF. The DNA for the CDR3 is TGTGCCAGCAGTGCCCAGGGAACAAGCTCTGGAAACACCATATATTTT.

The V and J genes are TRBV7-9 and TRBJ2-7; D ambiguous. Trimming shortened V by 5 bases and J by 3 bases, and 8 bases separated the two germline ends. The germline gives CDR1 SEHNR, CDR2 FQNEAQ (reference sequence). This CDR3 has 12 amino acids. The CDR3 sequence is CASSQNFYEQYF. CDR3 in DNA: TGTGCCAGCAGCCAAAACTTCTACGAGCAGTACTTC.

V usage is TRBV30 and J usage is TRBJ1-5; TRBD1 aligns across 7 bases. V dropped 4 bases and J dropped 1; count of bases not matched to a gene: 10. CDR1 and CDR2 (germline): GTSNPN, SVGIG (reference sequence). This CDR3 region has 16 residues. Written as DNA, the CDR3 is TGTGCCTGGATTCTAAGAAGGGGGCAAAGCAATCAGCCCCAGCATTTT. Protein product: CAWILRRGQSNQPQHF.

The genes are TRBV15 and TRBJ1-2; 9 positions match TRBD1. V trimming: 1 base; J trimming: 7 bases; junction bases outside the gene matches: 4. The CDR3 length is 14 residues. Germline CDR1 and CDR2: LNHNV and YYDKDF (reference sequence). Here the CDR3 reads CATSRVGTGFGYTF. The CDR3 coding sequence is TGTGCCACCAGCAGAGTAGGGACAGGGTTTGGCTACACCTTC.

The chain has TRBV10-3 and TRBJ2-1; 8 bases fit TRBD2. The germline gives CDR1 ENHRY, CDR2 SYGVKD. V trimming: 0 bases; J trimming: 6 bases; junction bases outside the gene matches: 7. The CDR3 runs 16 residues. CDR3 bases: TGTGCCATCAGTGAGTCCGGGACTAGTCCCCCCAATGAGCAGTTCTTC. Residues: CAISESGTSPPNEQFF.

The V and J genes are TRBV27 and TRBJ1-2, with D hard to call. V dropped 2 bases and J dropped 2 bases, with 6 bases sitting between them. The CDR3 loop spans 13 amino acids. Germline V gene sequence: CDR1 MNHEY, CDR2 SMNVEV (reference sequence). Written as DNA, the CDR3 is TGTGCCAGCAGTTTAGGGCTGAACTATGGCTACACCTTC. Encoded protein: CASSLGLNYGYTF.

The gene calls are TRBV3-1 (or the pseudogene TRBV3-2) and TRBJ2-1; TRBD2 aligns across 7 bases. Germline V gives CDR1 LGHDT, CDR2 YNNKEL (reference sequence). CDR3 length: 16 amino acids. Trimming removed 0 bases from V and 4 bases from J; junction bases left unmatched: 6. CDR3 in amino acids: CASSQEVGGVYNEQFF. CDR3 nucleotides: TGTGCCAGCAGCCAAGAGGTGGGAGGGGTTTACAATGAGCAGTTCTTC.

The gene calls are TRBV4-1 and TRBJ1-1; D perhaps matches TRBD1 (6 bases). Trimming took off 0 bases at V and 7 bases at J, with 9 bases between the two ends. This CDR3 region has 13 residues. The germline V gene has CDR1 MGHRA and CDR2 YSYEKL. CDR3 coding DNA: TGCGCCAGCAGCCAAGAAGGGGGTTATGAAGCTTTCTTT. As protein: CASSQEGGYEAFF.

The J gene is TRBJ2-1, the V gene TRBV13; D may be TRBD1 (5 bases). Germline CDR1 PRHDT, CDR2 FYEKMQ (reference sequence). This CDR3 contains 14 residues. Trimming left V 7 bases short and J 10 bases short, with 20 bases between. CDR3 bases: TGTGCCAGCACCTCTCTAAGGGGCGAGCGCGAGCAGTTCTTC. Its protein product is CASTSLRGEREQFF.

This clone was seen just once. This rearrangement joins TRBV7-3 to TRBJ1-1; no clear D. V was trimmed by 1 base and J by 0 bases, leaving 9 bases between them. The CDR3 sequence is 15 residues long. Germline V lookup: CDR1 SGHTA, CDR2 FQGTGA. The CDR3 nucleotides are TGTGCCAGCAGCTTAAGAGATCAAATGAACACTGAAGCTTTCTTT. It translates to CASSLRDQMNTEAFF.

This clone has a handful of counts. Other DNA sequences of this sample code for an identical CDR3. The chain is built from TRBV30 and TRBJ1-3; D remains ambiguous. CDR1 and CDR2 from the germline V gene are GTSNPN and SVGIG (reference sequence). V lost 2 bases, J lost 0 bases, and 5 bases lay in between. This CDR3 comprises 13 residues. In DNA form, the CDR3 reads TGTGCCTGGAGTCGGGGCTCTGGAAACACCATATATTTT. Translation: CAWSRGSGNTIYF. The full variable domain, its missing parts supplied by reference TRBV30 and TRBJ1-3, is SQTIHQWPATLVQPVGSPLSLECTVEGTSNPNLYWYRQAAGRGLQLLFYSVGIGQISSEVPQNLSASRPQDRQFILSSKKLLLSDSGFYLCAWSRGSGNTIYFGEGSWLTVV.

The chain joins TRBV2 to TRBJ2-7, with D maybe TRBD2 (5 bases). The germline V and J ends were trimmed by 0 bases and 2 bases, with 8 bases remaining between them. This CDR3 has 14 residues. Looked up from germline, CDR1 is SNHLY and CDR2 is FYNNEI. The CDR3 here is CASSEARDAYEQYF. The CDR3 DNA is TGTGCCAGCAGTGAAGCGAGGGATGCCTACGAGCAGTACTTC.

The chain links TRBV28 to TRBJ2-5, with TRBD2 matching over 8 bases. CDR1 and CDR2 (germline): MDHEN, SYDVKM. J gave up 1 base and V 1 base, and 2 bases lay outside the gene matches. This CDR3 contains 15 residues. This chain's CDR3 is CASSLSGGTQETQYF. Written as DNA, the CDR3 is TGTGCCAGCAGTTTATCGGGGGGGACCCAAGAGACCCAGTACTTC.

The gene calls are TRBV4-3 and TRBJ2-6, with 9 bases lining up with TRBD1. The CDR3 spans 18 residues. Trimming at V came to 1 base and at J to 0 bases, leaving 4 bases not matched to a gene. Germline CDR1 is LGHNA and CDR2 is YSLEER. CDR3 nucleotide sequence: TGCGCCAGCAGCCAAGGGACAGGGGCGTTCTCTGGGGCCAACGTCCTGACTTTC. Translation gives CASSQGTGAFSGANVLTF.

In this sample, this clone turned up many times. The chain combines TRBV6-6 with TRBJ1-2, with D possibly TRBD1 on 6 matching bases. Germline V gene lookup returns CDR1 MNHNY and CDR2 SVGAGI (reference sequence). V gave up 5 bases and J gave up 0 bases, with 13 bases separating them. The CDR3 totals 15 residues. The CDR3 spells CASSATTGSNYGYTF. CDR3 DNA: TGTGCCAGCAGTGCCACGACAGGATCTAACTATGGCTACACCTTC.